This TCR beta chain stems from a study of patients and donors after allogeneic stem cell transplantation. V lost 7 bases to trimming and J lost 4 bases, with 12 bases between them. The CDR3 is 13 residues long. The germline CDR1 and CDR2 sequences are KGHDR and SFDVKD. TCRdb itself ran the RT-PCR reads through MiXCR, one entry per CDR3 protein. Seen here are some 960,000 distinct CDR3 sequences, more than 15% observed once, and the top ten hold around 6%. What was sequenced was blood, either unsorted or a sorted T cell fraction (not recorded which). V and J are TRBV24-1 and TRBJ1-1; D not certain. This sequence was found in a human donor who was either an allogeneic HSCT recipient or a stem cell or donor lymphocyte infusion donor (not recorded which). It is not recorded whose cells these are; they may come from a transplant donor. The chain's CDR3 is CATRKHKGTEAFF. As DNA, the CDR3 is TGTGCCACCAGGAAACACAAGGGCACTGAAGCTTTCTTT.